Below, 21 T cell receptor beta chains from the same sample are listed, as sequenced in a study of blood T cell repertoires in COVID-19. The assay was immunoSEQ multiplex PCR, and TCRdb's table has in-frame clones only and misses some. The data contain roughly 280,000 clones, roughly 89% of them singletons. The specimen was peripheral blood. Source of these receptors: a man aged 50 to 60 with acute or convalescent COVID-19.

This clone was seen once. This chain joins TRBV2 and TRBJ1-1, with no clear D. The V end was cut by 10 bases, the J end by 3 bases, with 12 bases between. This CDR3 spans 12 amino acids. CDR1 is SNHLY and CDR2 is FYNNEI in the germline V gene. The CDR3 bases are TGTGCCAACGGGGATTTGGACACTGAAGCTTTCTTT. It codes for CANGDLDTEAFF.

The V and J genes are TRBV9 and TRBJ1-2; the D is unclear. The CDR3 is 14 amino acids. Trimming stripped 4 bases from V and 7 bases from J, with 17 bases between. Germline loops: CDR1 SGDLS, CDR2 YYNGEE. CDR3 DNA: TGTGCCAGCAGCCCCGACATCCTCGGAGGTGGCTACACCTTC. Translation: CASSPDILGGGYTF.

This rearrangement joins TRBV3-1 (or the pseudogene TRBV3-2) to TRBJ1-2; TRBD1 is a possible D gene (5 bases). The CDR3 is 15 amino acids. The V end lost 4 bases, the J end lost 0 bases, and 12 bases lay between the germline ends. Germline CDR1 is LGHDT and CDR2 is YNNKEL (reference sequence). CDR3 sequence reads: CASSLGASTNYGYTF. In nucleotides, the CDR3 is TGTGCCAGCAGCCTAGGGGCCAGTACTAACTATGGCTACACCTTC.

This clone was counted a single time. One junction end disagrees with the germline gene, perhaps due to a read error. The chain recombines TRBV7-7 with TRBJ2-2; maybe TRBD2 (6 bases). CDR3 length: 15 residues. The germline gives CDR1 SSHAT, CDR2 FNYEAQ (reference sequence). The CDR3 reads CASSFGRSGTGELFF. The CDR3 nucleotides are TGTGCTAGCAGCTTCGGGAGATCTGGCACCGGGGAGCTGTTTTTT.

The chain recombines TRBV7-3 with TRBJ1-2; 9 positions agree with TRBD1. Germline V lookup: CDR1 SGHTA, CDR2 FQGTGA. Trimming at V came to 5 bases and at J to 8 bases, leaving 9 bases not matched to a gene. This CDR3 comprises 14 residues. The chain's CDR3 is CASSPTGQGGGYTF. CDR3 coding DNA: TGTGCCAGCAGCCCCACGGGACAGGGTGGGGGCTACACCTTC. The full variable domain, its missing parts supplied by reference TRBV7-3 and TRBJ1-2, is GAGVSQTPSNKVTEKGKYVELRCDPISGHTALYWYRQSLGQGPEFLIYFQGTGAADDSGLPNDRFFAVRPEGSVSTLKIQRTERGDSAVYLCASSPTGQGGGYTFGSGTRLTVV.

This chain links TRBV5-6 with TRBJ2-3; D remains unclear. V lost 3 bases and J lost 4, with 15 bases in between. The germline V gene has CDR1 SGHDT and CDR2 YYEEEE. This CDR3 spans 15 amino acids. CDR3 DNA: TGTGCCAGCAGCTCCCGTGGAGTACGAGCAGATACGCAGTATTTT. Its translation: CASSSRGVRADTQYF.

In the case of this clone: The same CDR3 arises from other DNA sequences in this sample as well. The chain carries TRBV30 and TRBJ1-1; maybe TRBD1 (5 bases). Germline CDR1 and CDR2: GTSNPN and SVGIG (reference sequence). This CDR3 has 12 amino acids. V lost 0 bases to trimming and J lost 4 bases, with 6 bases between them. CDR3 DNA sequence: TGTGCCTGGAGTGTGGGGCCCACTGAAGCTTTCTTT. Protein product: CAWSVGPTEAFF.

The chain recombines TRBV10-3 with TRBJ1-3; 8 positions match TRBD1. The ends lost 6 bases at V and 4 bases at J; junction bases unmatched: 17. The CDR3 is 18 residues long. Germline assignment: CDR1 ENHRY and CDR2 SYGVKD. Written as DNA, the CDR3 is TGTGCCATCAGACCCGACAGGGGCGGATTACTGGGAGGAAACACCATATATTTT. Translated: CAIRPDRGGLLGGNTIYF.

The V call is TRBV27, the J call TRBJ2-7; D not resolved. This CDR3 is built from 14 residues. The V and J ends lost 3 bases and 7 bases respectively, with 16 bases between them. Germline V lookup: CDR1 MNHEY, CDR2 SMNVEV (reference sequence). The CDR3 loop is CASSFRGISWEQYF. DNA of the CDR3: TGTGCCAGCAGTTTTAGAGGCATCTCTTGGGAGCAGTACTTC.

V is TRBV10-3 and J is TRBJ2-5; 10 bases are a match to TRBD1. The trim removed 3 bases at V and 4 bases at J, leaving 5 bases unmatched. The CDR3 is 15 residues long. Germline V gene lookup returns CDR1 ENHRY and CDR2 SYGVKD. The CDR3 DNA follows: TGTGCCATCAGTGAAGGGGACAGGGGAGGAGAGACCCAGTACTTC. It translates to CAISEGDRGGETQYF.

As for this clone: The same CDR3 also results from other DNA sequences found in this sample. The CDR3 protein is CASSPQSGSYEQYF. As DNA, the CDR3 is TGTGCCAGCAGCCCGCAGTCGGGGAGCTACGAGCAGTACTTC. The rearrangement links TRBV7-3 to TRBJ2-7; D is perhaps TRBD2 (5 bases). Germline values: CDR1 SGHTA, CDR2 FQGTGA. The CDR3 contains 14 residues. V lost 5 bases and J 3 bases, leaving 14 bases between the germline ends.

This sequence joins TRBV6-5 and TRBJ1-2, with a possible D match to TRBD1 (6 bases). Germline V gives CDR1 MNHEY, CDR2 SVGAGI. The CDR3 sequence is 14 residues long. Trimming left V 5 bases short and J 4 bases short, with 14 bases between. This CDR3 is CASSPPGVSYGYTF. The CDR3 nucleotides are TGTGCCAGCAGTCCCCCAGGGGTGTCCTATGGCTACACCTTC.

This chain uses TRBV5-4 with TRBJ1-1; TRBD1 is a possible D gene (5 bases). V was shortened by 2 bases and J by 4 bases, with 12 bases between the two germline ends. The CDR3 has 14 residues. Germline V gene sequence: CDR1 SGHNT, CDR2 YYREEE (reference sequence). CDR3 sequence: CASSLWGVGTEAFF. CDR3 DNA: TGTGCCAGCAGCTTATGGGGGGTGGGCACTGAAGCTTTCTTT.

Written as DNA, the CDR3 is TGTGCCAGCAGCTGGGGGGGCCAGAATCAGCCCCAGCATTTT. This encodes CASSWGGQNQPQHF. The genes are TRBV5-6 and TRBJ1-5, with a possible D match to TRBD1 (6 bases). The CDR3 sequence is 14 residues long. Germline V gives CDR1 SGHDT, CDR2 YYEEEE. V lost 3 bases to trimming and J lost 4 bases, with 11 bases between them.

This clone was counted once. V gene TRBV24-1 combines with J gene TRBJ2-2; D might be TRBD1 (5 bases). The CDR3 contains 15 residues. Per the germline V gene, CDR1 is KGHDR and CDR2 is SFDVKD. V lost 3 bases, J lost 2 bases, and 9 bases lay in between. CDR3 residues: CATSDDRDNTGELFF. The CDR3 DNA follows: TGTGCCACCAGTGATGACAGAGATAACACCGGGGAGCTGTTTTTT.

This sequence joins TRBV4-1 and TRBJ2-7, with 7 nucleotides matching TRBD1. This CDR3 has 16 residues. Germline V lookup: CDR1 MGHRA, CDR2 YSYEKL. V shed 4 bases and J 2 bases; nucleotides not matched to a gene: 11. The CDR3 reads CASSRDSLTGAYEQYF. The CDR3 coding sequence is TGCGCCAGCAGCCGGGACAGCCTTACAGGGGCCTACGAGCAGTACTTC.

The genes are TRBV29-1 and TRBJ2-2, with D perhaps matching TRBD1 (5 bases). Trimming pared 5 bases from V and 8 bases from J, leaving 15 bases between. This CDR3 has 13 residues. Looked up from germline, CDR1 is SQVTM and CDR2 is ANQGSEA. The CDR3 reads CSVSGRSAGELFF. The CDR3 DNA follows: TGCAGCGTTTCAGGGCGGTCGGCGGGGGAGCTGTTTTTT.

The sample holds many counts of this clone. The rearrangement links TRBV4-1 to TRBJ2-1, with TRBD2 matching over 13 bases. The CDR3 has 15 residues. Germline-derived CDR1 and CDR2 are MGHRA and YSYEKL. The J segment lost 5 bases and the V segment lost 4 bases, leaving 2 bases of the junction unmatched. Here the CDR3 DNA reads TGCGCCAGCAGCCCGGGACTAGCGGGGAACAATGAGCAGTTCTTC. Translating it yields CASSPGLAGNNEQFF.

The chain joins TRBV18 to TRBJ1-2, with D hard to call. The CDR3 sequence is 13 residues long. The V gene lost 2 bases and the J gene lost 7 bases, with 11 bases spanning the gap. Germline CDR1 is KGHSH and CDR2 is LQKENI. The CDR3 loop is CASSPSLESGYTF. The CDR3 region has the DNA TGTGCCAGCTCACCAAGCCTGGAGAGTGGCTACACCTTC.

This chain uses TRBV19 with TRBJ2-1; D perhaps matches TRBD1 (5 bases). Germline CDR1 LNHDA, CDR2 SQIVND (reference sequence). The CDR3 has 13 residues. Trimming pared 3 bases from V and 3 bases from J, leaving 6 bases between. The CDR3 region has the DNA TGTGCCAGTAGTATTAGGGGCTACAATGAGCAGTTCTTC. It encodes CASSIRGYNEQFF.

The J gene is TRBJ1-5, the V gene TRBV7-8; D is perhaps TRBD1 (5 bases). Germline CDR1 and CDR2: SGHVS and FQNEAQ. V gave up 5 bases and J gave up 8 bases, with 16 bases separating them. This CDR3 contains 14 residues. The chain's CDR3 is CASSNSWGGEPQHF. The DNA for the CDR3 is TGTGCCAGCAGCAACAGTTGGGGGGGTGAGCCCCAGCATTTT.